Listed here are 25 T cell receptor beta chains from one sample, sequenced in a study of sequential checkpoint blockade in melanoma. Libraries were prepared by immunoSEQ multiplex PCR; TCRdb keeps only in-frame clonotypes and omits some of them. The sample lists around 2,000 clones; 23% were seen once. Treatment described: randomized to nivolumab then ipilimumab (arm A) or the reverse (arm B). The sample in question was tumor tissue (inferred from file names), obtained from a patient given nivolumab and ipilimumab in sequence. The receptors here all came from a human donor with melanoma.

The V gene is TRBV28, the J gene TRBJ1-4; 8 nucleotides line up with TRBD1. Germline-derived CDR1 and CDR2 are MDHEN and SYDVKM. Losses at the gene ends were 5 bases for V and 11 bases for J; bases not matched to a gene: 10. This CDR3 is 14 amino acids long. The CDR3 region has the DNA TGTGCCAGCAGTCCTCGGGACAGGCCGGGGAAACTGTTTTTT. Its protein is CASSPRDRPGKLFF.

The table lists this clone with a few counts. This chain joins TRBV28 and TRBJ2-7; no firm D call. The length of the CDR3 is 13 residues. Germline V CDR1 and CDR2: MDHEN, SYDVKM. Trimming shortened V by 2 bases and J by 0 bases, and 5 bases separated the two germline ends. The CDR3 DNA sequence: TGTGCCAGCAGTTTAAGTTACTCCTACGAGCAGTACTTC. Protein: CASSLSYSYEQYF.

Only a few counts were recorded for this clone. This chain links TRBV28 with TRBJ2-7; tentative D call: TRBD2 (6 bases). The germline gives CDR1 MDHEN, CDR2 SYDVKM. V was cut by 11 bases and J by 5 bases, with 16 bases left in between. CDR3 size: 12 residues. Here the CDR3 reads CAGKKGGDEQYF. DNA for the CDR3: TGTGCCGGAAAAAAGGGCGGGGACGAGCAGTACTTC.

The chain links TRBV25-1 to TRBJ2-2; a weak D match, TRBD2 (6 bases). Between the trimmed V and J ends, which lost 8 bases and 5 bases, there was a span of 9 bases. Looked up from germline, CDR1 is MGHDK and CDR2 is SYGVNS. The CDR3 loop spans 12 amino acids. CDR3 nucleotides: TGTGCCAGCCATGCGGGGACCGGGGAGCTGTTTTTT. Protein product: CASHAGTGELFF. The full variable domain, in which reference TRBV25-1 and TRBJ2-2 provide the parts outside the CDR3, is EADIYQTPRYLVIGTGKKITLECSQTMGHDKMYWYQQDPGMELHLIHYSYGVNSTEKGDLSSESTVSRIRTEHFPLTLESARPSHTSQYLCASHAGTGELFFGEGSRLTVL.

This clone is categorized as medium-sized. The chain employs TRBV7-1 and TRBJ2-2; no clear D gene. TRBV7-1 is an open reading frame whose function is uncertain. V shed 5 bases and J shed 1 base, with 5 bases lying between them. This CDR3 spans 13 amino acids. As DNA, the CDR3 is TGTGCCAGCAGCCCGGTGAACACCGGGGAGCTGTTTTTT. Protein sequence: CASSPVNTGELFF.

This clone is categorized as medium-sized (0.01 to 0.1%). V gene TRBV11-3 combines with J gene TRBJ2-1; TRBD2 might be the D (5 bases). The germline V and J ends were trimmed by 3 bases and 2 bases, with 8 bases remaining between them. The CDR3 has 14 residues. Per the germline V gene, CDR1 is SGHNT and CDR2 is YENEEA. The CDR3 DNA reads as TGTGCCAGCAGCTTGTTGGGAGCCTACAATGAGCAGTTCTTC. As protein: CASSLLGAYNEQFF.

This clone was picked up a small number of times. CDR3: CASRTGVFSGNTIYF. The DNA of the CDR3 is TGTGCCAGCAGGACAGGGGTCTTCTCTGGAAACACCATATATTTT. The chain joins TRBV9 to TRBJ1-3; 8 nucleotides agree with TRBD1. The CDR3 has 15 amino acids. Germline V gives CDR1 SGDLS, CDR2 YYNGEE. V lost 5 bases and J lost 0; bases outside the gene matches: 4.

This clone was counted between two and nine times. V and J are TRBV28 and TRBJ1-1; 7 nucleotides agree with TRBD1. Germline values: CDR1 MDHEN, CDR2 SYDVKM. The CDR3 has 13 amino acids. The V and J ends lost 3 bases and 8 bases, in that order; junction bases with no gene match: 6. CDR3 sequence reads: CASSFSLGQEAFF. The CDR3 bases are TGTGCCAGCAGTTTCTCCTTGGGACAGGAAGCTTTCTTT.

In this sample, this clone is large. The chain joins TRBV19 to TRBJ1-1, with D perhaps TRBD1 (5 bases). CDR3 length equals 16 residues. The ends were cut back, 2 bases at V and 0 bases at J, with 13 bases in the middle. Germline V gene lookup returns CDR1 LNHDA and CDR2 SQIVND (reference sequence). For the CDR3, the DNA is TGTGCCAGTAGTATATGGGGGAACTACATGAACACTGAAGCTTTCTTT. Translation: CASSIWGNYMNTEAFF.

A few counts support this clone. J is TRBJ2-5 and V is TRBV6-8; weak D call: TRBD2 (6 bases). Germline loops: CDR1 MNHGY, CDR2 SAAAGT. CDR3 size: 15 residues. Trimming shortened V by 10 bases and J by 3 bases, and 21 bases separated the two germline ends. CDR3 amino acids: CAISASVGGKETQYF. In DNA form, the CDR3 reads TGTGCCATCAGCGCCAGCGTCGGGGGTAAAGAGACCCAGTACTTC.

Within the sample, this clone is medium-sized (0.01 to 0.1%). V and J are TRBV28 and TRBJ1-4; D is possibly TRBD1 (6 bases). The germline V and J ends were trimmed by 4 bases and 5 bases, with 17 bases remaining between them. Germline assignment: CDR1 MDHEN and CDR2 SYDVKM. There are 16 residues in the CDR3. The CDR3 DNA reads as TGTGCCAGCAGTTCCCAGCGACGGGGGGGCAATGAAAAACTGTTTTTT. This sequence encodes CASSSQRRGGNEKLFF.

The chain links TRBV28 to TRBJ1-5; D is unresolved. Trimming cost V 5 bases and J 4 bases, with 6 bases left between them. The CDR3 is 12 residues long. Germline V CDR1 and CDR2: MDHEN, SYDVKM. CDR3 coding DNA: TGTGCCAGCAGTCGCCCTAATCAGCCCCAGCATTTT. Its protein product is CASSRPNQPQHF.

This clone appeared once. V and J are TRBV10-2 and TRBJ2-1; 8 bases fit TRBD2. The CDR3 is made up of 14 amino acids. Germline loops: CDR1 WSHSY, CDR2 SAAADI. J lost 4 bases, V lost 10 bases, and 9 bases had no gene match. DNA for the CDR3: TGCGCCACTTCCGCCAGCGGGGGATACAATGAGCAGTTCTTC. Translation: CATSASGGYNEQFF.

This chain joins TRBV6-8 and TRBJ1-1, with D uncertain. Germline CDR1 MNHGY, CDR2 SAAAGT. The CDR3 sequence is 13 residues long. The V and J ends lost 7 bases and 1 base respectively, with 10 bases between them. The CDR3 DNA reads TGTGCCAGCACCCTAGAGGGGAACACTGAAGCTTTCTTT. Amino acids: CASTLEGNTEAFF.

The chain carries TRBV12-1 and TRBJ2-7; the table calls TRBD2, which could not be checked here. TRBV12-1 is classified as a pseudogene. This CDR3 is built from 15 residues. DNA of the CDR3: TGTGCCAGCAGCACGAGGACTAGCGGGAGTTGCGAGCAGTACTTC. Its translation is CASSTRTSGSCEQYF.

This sequence joins TRBV28 and TRBJ2-2; D unresolved. V was shortened by 3 bases and J by 1 base, with 6 bases between the two germline ends. The CDR3 length is 14 residues. Germline values: CDR1 MDHEN, CDR2 SYDVKM. CDR3 sequence (DNA): TGTGCCAGCAGTTTTATGATGAACACCGGGGAGCTGTTTTTT. It yields the protein CASSFMMNTGELFF.

This clone is judged medium-sized (0.01 to 0.1%). The genes are TRBV11-3 and TRBJ2-2, with D uncertain. Germline CDR1 is SGHNT and CDR2 is YENEEA. The CDR3 has 15 residues. V was pared by 3 bases and J by 1 base, with 9 bases between. CDR3 sequence: CASSFPPQNTGELFF. Here the CDR3 DNA reads TGTGCCAGCAGCTTTCCCCCGCAGAACACCGGGGAGCTGTTTTTT.

This clone turned up a few times. CDR3 bases: TGTGCCAGCAGCGTAGATTTAAGGCGGGGGACAGGGAAGGGCTACACCTTC. It yields the protein CASSVDLRRGTGKGYTF. V and J are TRBV9 and TRBJ1-2, with 9 nucleotides matching TRBD1. Germline CDR1 and CDR2: SGDLS and YYNGEE. The ends lost 0 bases at V and 8 bases at J; junction bases unmatched: 14. The CDR3 runs to 17 residues.

V gene TRBV6-8 combines with J gene TRBJ1-1; D remains unclear. The V end was cut by 0 bases, the J end by 2 bases, with 10 bases between. This CDR3 spans 15 amino acids. The V gene's germline CDR1 is MNHGY and CDR2 SAAAGT. CDR3 coding DNA: TGTGCCAGCAGTTACTCCCAGGTTCTTAACACTGAAGCTTTCTTT. Its protein product is CASSYSQVLNTEAFF.

This clone is medium-sized by share. The V call is TRBV9, the J call TRBJ2-5, with D perhaps matching TRBD1 (5 bases). Looked up from germline, CDR1 is SGDLS and CDR2 is YYNGEE. Trimming took off 0 bases at V and 5 bases at J, with 14 bases between the two ends. The CDR3 runs 15 residues. The CDR3 coding sequence is TGTGCCAGCAGCGTAGCTCAGGGTGACTGGGAGACCCAGTACTTC. Protein product: CASSVAQGDWETQYF. The whole variable domain, filled in from reference TRBV9 and TRBJ2-5, reads DSGVTQTPKHLITATGQRVTLRCSPRSGDLSVYWYQQSLDQGLQFLIQYYNGEERAKGNILERFSAQQFPDLHSELNLSSLELGDSALYFCASSVAQGDWETQYFGPGTRLLVL.

This clone appeared a few times. The chain has TRBV28 and TRBJ2-6; D may be TRBD2 (5 bases). The germline CDR1 and CDR2 sequences are MDHEN and SYDVKM. V was clipped by 10 bases and J by 0 bases, with 13 bases between them. The CDR3 is 15 amino acids. Here the CDR3 reads CATWTPSSGANVLTF. In DNA, the CDR3 is TGTGCCACCTGGACTCCCAGCTCTGGGGCCAACGTCCTGACTTTC.

This clone was seen more than once but under ten times. The CDR3 nucleotides are TGTGCCAGCAGTTCGGGACAGGGAAATTTTCTTGGCTACACCTTC. Protein product: CASSSGQGNFLGYTF. The chain employs TRBV28 and TRBJ1-2, with TRBD1 identical over 9 bases. The CDR3 sequence is 15 residues long. Unmatched junction bases numbered 10, after V lost 4 bases and J lost 7 bases. Germline values: CDR1 MDHEN, CDR2 SYDVKM.

This clone came up a few times. The chain employs TRBV19 and TRBJ1-1; TRBD1 agrees at 7 bases. This CDR3 has 14 residues. J lost 5 bases, V lost 5 bases, and 8 bases had no gene match. Germline loops: CDR1 LNHDA, CDR2 SQIVND (reference sequence). CDR3 DNA sequence: TGTGCCAGTAGTCCCCAGGGGGTAGGAACTGAAGCTTTCTTT. Its protein is CASSPQGVGTEAFF.

The chain is built from TRBV6-8 and TRBJ2-5; 10 positions agree with TRBD2. V shed 6 bases, J shed 5 bases, and the junction held 3 bases outside the gene matches. Germline CDR1 MNHGY, CDR2 SAAAGT. This CDR3 is built from 13 residues. Written as DNA, the CDR3 is TGTGCCAGCAGGGCTAGCGGGAGTGAGACCCAGTACTTC. This sequence encodes CASRASGSETQYF.

By proportion, this clone is medium-sized. V and J are TRBV6-8 and TRBJ2-5; no clear D. The CDR3 consists of 12 residues. CDR1 and CDR2 from the germline V gene are MNHGY and SAAAGT. V shed 2 bases and J shed 7 bases, with 8 bases lying between them. The DNA for the CDR3 is TGTGCCAGCAGTTACACCGTGGGGACCCAGTACTTC. It codes for CASSYTVGTQYF.